The T cell receptor beta chain under discussion was sequenced for a study of blood T cells in healthy people across ages. This clonotype has more than one count but fewer than ten. Relative to the germline gene, one junction end is altered; a read error may explain this. This CDR3 region has 15 residues. Germline lookup yields CDR1 SGHTA and CDR2 FQGNSA. Then a second PCR, running about 6 to 12 cycles, was carried out with a sample-barcoded 5' primer and a J-beta primer mix. TCRdb analysed the 5' RACE reads with MiXCR anew, one entry per CDR3 protein. The sample records 760,000 or so distinct CDR3 sequences, roughly 25% being singletons. This same sample was also taken into another study, of T cells of mothers and their children. That investigation notes: Reads obtained per mother exceeded 8.5 million TCR beta CDR3 reads, with roughly 3.3 million obtained per child.

This rearrangement joins TRBV7-2 to TRBJ1-1, with unresolved D. This sequence originates from a boy aged 10-17 years in good health. Sequencing input: blood. In DNA form, the CDR3 reads TGTGCCGGCAGCTTAGACGTGGGAAGGGTTACTGAAGCTTTCTTT. Protein: CAGSLDVGRVTEAFF.